This TCR beta chain was captured in a study of vaccination and CD4 T cells after COVID-19. As to this clonotype: The antigen is not known.

Once obtained from cultured CD4+ T cells, the DNA was sequenced using the Oncomine TCR Beta short-read assay. TCRdb itself ran the PCR reads through MiXCR, one entry per CDR3 protein. The sample contains 10,000 to 12,000 distinct CDR3 sequences, around 50% of which appear only once. V was clipped by 4 bases and J by 4 bases; unmatched bases: 16. Germline CDR1 and CDR2: MNHEY and SVGEGT. This CDR3 has 19 amino acids. Described treatment: roughly 11-day PBMC culture with coronavirus spike peptide pools or control peptides (ViraFEST assay). Overall study results and limits: Of the reactive clones in convalescent patients, a median about 90% showed up only post-vaccination.

The gene calls are TRBV6-2 or TRBV6-3 and TRBJ2-5; 12 nucleotides align to TRBD2. This TCR came from a human donor who had recovered from COVID-19. Sequencing used CD4+ T cells from blood, cultured in vitro. The CDR3 bases are TGTGCCAGCAGTTCCCCTTTTGCTCCAGTGACTAGCGGGAGAGAGACCCAGTACTTC. It codes for CASSSPFAPVTSGRETQYF.